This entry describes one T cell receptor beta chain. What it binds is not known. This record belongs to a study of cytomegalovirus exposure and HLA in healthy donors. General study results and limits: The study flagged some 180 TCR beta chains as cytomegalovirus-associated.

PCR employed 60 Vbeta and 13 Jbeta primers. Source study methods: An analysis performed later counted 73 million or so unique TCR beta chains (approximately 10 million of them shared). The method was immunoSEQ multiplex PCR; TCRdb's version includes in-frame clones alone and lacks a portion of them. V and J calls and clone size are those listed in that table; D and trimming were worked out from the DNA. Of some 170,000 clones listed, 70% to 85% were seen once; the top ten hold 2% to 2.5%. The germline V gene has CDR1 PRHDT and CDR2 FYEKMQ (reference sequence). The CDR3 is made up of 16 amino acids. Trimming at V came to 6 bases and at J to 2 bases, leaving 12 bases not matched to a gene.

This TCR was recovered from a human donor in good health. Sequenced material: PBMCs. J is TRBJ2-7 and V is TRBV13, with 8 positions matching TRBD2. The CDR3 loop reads CASSLERGHLAYEQYF. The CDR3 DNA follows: TGTGCCAGCAGTCTAGAGCGGGGGCACCTGGCCTACGAGCAGTACTTC.